The T cell receptor beta chain under discussion was sequenced for a study of identical twins. A template switching step contributed a universal primer site, while unique molecular identifiers were present in the cDNA. One entry per CDR3 protein, called by TCRdb with MiXCR from the 5' RACE reads. The table has 1.5 million to 2 million distinct CDR3 sequences, 32% seen once. This clonotype has just a few counts. The receptor comes from a newborn girl in good health. Sequenced material: cord blood.

This chain's CDR3 is CATSRDGKLFF. CDR3 bases: TGTGCCACCAGCCGGGACGGGAAACTGTTTTTT. The chain employs TRBV2 and TRBJ1-4, with D possibly TRBD1 on 5 matching bases. The CDR3 is 11 residues long. CDR1 and CDR2 (germline): SNHLY, FYNNEI. Trimming took off 10 bases at V and 11 bases at J, with 14 bases between the two ends. Filled out from reference TRBV2 and TRBJ1-4, the complete variable domain reads EPEVTQTPSHQVTQMGQEVILRCVPISNHLYFYWYRQILGQKVEFLVSFYNNEISEKSEIFDDQFSVERPDGSNFTLKIRSTKLEDSAMYFCATSRDGKLFFGSGTQLSVL.